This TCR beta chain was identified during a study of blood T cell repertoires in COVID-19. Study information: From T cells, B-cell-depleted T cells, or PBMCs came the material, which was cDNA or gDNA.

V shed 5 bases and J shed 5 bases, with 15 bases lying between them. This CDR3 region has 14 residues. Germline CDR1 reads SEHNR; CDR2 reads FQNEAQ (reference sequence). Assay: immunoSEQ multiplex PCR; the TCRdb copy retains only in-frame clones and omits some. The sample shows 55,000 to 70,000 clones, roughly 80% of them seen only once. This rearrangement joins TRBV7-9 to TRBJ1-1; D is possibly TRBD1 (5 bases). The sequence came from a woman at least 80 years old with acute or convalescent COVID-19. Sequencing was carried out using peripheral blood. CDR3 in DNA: TGTGCCAGCAGCACGGGGGAGGGAAAAACTGAAGCTTTCTTT. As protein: CASSTGEGKTEAFF.